This T cell receptor (beta chain) appears in the sequencing data of a study of blood T cell repertoires in COVID-19. As handled by the study authors: Amplified reference gene primers provided the basis for estimating nucleated cell counts. The protocol was immunoSEQ multiplex PCR, while the TCRdb copy is restricted to in-frame clones and leaves out a portion. That table gives V, J and clone size, and the DNA gave D and trimming. The sample includes more than 150,000 clones, approximately 80% of them seen just once. The germline CDR1 and CDR2 sequences are SGHTA and FQGNSA. Trimming stripped 7 bases from V and 2 bases from J, with 11 bases between. This CDR3 has 13 residues.

The sequence was obtained from a man over 45 who had recovered from COVID-19. What was sequenced was PBMCs or T cells enriched from blood (not recorded which). The chain couples TRBV7-2 to TRBJ1-1; D is unresolved. In DNA form, the CDR3 reads TGTGCCAGCACCTCGCGCGGAAACACTGAAGCTTTCTTT. Its translation: CASTSRGNTEAFF.